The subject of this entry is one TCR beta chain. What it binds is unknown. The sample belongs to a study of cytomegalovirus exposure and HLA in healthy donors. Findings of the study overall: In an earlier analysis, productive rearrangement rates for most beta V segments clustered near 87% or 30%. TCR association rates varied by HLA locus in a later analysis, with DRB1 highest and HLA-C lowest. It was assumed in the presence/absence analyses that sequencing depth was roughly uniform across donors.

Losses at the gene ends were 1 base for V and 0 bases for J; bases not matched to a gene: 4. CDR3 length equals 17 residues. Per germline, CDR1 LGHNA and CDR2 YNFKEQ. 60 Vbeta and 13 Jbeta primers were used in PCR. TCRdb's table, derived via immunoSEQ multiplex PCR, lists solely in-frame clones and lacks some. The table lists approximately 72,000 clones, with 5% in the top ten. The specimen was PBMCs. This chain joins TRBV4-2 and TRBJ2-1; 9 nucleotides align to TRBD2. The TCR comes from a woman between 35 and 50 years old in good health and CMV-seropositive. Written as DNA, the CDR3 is TGTGCCAGCAGCCAAGGACTAGCGGAGAGCTCCTACAATGAGCAGTTCTTC. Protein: CASSQGLAESSYNEQFF.